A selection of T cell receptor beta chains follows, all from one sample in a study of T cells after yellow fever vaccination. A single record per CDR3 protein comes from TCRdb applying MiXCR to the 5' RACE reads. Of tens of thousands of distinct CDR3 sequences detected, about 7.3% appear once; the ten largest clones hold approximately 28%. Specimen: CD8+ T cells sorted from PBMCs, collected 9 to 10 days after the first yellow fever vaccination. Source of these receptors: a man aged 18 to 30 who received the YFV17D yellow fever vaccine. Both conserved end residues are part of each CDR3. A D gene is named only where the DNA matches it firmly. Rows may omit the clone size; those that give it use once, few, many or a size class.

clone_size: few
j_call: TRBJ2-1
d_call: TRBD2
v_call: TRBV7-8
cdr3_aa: CASSLGSSGGANEQFF
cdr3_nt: TGTGCCAGCAGCTTAGGTTCTAGCGGGGGGGCCAATGAGCAGTTCTTC

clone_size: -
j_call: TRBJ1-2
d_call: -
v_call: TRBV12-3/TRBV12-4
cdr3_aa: CATQPGFDYGYTF
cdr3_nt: TGTGCCACCCAGCCAGGGTTCGACTATGGCTACACCTTC

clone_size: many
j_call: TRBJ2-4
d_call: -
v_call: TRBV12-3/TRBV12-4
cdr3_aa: CASTVRGRKNIQYF
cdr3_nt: TGTGCCAGCACCGTGCGGGGGCGGAAAAACATTCAGTACTTC

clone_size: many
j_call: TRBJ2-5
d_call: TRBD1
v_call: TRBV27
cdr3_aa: CASSRDREETQYF
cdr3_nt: TGTGCCAGCAGTAGGGACAGGGAAGAGACCCAGTACTTC

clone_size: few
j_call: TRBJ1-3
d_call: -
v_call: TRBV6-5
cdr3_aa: CASSYSGGGNTIYF
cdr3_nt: TGTGCCAGCAGTTACTCGGGCGGAGGAAACACCATATATTTT

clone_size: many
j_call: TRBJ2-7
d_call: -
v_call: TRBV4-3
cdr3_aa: CASSQDWDGYEQYF
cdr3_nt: TGCGCCAGCAGCCAAGATTGGGATGGGTACGAGCAGTACTTC

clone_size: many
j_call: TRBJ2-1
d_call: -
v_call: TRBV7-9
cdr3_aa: CATSDSNEQFF
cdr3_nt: TGTGCCACCTCTGACAGCAATGAGCAGTTCTTC

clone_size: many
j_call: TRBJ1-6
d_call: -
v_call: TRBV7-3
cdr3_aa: CASSLGQFDNSPLHF
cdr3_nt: TGTGCCAGCAGTTTAGGACAGTTCGACAATTCACCCCTCCACTTT

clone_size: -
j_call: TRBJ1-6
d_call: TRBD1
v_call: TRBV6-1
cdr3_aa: CASSPPDRGLVGFTPLHF
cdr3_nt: TGTGCCAGCAGCCCCCCGGACAGGGGCCTTGTTGGTTTTACACCCCTCCACTTT

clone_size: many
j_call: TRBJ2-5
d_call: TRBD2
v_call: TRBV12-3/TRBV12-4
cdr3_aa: CASHTSGGPQETQYF
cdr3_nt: TGTGCCAGCCACACTAGCGGGGGGCCCCAAGAGACCCAGTACTTC

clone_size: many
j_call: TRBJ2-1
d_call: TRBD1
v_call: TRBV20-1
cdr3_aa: CSARTGSYNEQFF
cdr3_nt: TGCAGTGCAAGGACAGGATCCTACAATGAGCAGTTCTTC

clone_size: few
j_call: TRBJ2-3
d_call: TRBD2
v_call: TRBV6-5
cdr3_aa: CASSYTATPGLVPTDTQYF
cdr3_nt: TGTGCCAGCAGTTACACCGCTACACCGGGACTAGTCCCAACAGATACGCAGTATTTT

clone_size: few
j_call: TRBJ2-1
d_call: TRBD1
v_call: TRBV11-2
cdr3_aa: CASSLNRVDTGQGSNNEQFF
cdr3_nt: TGTGCCAGCAGCTTAAACCGAGTTGACACGGGACAGGGGTCAAACAATGAGCAGTTCTTC

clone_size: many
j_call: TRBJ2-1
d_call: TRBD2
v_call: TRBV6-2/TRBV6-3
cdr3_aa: CASSYTGSGGNEQFF
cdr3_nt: TGTGCCAGCAGTTACACCGGTAGCGGGGGTAATGAGCAGTTCTTC

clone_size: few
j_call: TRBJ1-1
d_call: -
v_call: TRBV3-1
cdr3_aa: CASSQSNSYIREAFF
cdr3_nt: TGTGCCAGCAGCCAATCGAACAGTTATATCCGTGAAGCTTTCTTT

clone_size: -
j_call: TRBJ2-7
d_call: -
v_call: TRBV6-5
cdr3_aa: CASSTRAEFELAYEQYF
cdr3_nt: TGTGCCAGCAGTACTCGCGCCGAGTTTGAATTAGCCTACGAGCAGTACTTC

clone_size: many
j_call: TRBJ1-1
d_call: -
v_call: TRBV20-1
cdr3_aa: CSARAAGDTEAFF
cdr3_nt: TGCAGTGCTAGGGCGGCAGGGGACACTGAAGCTTTCTTT

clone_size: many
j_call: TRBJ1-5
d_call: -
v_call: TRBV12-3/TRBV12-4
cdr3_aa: CASSFGQPQHF
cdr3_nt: TGTGCCAGCAGTTTTGGTCAGCCCCAGCATTTT

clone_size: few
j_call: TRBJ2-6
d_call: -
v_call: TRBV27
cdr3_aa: CASSWVGGSGANVLTF
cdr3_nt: TGTGCCAGCAGTTGGGTGGGAGGTTCTGGGGCCAACGTCCTGACTTTC

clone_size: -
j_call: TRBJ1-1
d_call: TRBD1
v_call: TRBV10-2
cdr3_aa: CASSEPDDRGSEAFF
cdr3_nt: TGCGCCAGCAGTGAACCAGACGACAGGGGCTCTGAAGCTTTCTTT

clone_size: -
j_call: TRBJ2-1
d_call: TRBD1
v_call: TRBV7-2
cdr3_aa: CASSTGQGRDEQFF
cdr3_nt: TGTGCCAGCAGCACCGGACAGGGGCGGGATGAGCAGTTCTTC

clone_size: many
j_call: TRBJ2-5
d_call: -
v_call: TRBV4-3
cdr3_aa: CASSQWGAEQETQYF
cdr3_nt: TGCGCCAGCAGCCAATGGGGCGCCGAACAAGAGACCCAGTACTTC

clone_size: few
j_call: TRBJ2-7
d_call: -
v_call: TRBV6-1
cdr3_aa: CASSEQGTESYEQYF
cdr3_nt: TGTGCCAGCAGTGAGCAGGGAACAGAATCCTACGAGCAGTACTTC

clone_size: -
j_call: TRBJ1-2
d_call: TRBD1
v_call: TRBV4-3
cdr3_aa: CASSQEYRDRGSDGYTF
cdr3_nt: TGCGCCAGCAGCCAAGAGTATCGGGACAGGGGATCCGATGGCTACACCTTC

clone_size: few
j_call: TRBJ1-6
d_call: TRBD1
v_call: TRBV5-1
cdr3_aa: CASSTHRDRGNSPLHF
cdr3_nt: TGCGCCAGCAGCACCCACCGGGACAGGGGGAATTCACCCCTCCACTTT

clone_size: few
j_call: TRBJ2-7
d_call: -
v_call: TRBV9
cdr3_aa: CASSVVGDGLYEQYF
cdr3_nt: TGTGCCAGCAGCGTAGTAGGTGACGGCCTCTACGAGCAGTACTTC

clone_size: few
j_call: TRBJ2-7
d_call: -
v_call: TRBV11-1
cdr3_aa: CASSLFDLGYEQYF
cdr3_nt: TGTGCCAGCAGCTTATTTGATCTGGGCTACGAGCAGTACTTC

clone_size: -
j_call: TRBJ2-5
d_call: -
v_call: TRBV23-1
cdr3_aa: CASSQDLGGDQQETQYF
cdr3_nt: TGCGCCAGCAGTCAAGACCTCGGCGGAGACCAACAAGAGACCCAGTACTTC

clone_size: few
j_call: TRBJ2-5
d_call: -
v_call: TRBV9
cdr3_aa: CASSVDGRDQETQYF
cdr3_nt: TGTGCCAGCAGCGTAGACGGGCGGGACCAAGAGACCCAGTACTTC

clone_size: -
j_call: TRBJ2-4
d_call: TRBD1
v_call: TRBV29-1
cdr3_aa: CSAEEGTGDIQYF
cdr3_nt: TGCAGCGCCGAGGAGGGGACAGGGGACATTCAGTACTTC

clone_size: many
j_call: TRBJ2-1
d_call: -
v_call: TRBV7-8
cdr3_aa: CASGPDGPGDEQFF
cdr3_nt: TGTGCCAGCGGACCGGACGGACCTGGGGATGAGCAGTTCTTC

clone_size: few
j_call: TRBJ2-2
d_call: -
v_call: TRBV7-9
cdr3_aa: CASSLAHVGGGTGELFF
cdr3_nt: TGTGCCAGCAGCTTAGCGCATGTCGGAGGGGGCACCGGGGAGCTGTTTTTT

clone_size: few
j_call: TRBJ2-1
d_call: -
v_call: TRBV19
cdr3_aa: CASKGTLYNEQFF
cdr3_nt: TGTGCCAGTAAGGGGACCCTCTACAATGAGCAGTTCTTC

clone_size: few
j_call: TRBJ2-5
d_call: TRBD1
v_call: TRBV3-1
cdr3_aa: CASSPEETGVKETQYF
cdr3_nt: TGTGCCAGCAGCCCCGAAGAGACAGGGGTAAAAGAGACCCAGTACTTC

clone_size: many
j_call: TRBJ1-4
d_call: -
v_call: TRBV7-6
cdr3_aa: CASSISKGAYSTNEKLFF
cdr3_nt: TGTGCCAGCAGTATTAGCAAAGGGGCCTATTCAACTAATGAAAAACTGTTTTTT

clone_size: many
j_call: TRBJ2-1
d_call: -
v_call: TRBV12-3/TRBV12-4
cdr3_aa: CASSFGDEQFF
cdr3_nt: TGTGCCAGCAGTTTCGGAGATGAGCAGTTCTTC

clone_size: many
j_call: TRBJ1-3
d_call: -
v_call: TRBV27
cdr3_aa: CASSLSAGGNTIYF
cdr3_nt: TGTGCCAGCAGTTTGTCGGCAGGAGGAAACACCATATATTTT

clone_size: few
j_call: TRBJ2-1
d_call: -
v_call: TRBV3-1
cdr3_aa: CASSQVTGANEQFF
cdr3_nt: TGTGCCAGCAGCCAAGTCACCGGCGCGAATGAGCAGTTCTTC

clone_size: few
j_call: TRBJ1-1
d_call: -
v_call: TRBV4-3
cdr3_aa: CASSPRVGITEAFF
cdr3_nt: TGCGCCAGCAGCCCCCGTGTCGGAATAACTGAAGCTTTCTTT

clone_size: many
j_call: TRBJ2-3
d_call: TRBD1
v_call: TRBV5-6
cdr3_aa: CASSTQGADDDTQYF
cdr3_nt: TGTGCCAGCAGCACACAGGGGGCGGACGATGATACGCAGTATTTT

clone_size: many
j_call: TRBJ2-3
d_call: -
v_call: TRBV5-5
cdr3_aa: CASRFRDGVVTDTQYF
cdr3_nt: TGTGCCAGCCGGTTCCGTGATGGGGTAGTCACAGATACGCAGTATTTT

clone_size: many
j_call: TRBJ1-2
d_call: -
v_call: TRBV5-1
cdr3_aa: CASSSTTGGGYGYTF
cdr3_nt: TGCGCCAGCAGCTCTACGACAGGTGGAGGGTATGGCTACACCTTC

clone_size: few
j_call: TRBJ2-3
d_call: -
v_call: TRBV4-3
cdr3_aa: CASSPDYRELSTDTQYF
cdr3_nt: TGCGCCAGCAGCCCAGATTACAGGGAATTAAGCACAGATACGCAGTATTTT

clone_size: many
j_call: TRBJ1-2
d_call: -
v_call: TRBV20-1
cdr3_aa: CSAVTGYYGYTF
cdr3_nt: TGCAGTGCTGTTACAGGGTACTATGGCTACACCTTC

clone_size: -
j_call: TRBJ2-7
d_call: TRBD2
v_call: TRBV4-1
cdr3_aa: CASSQTSGDYEQYF
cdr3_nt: TGCGCCAGCAGCCAGACTAGCGGGGACTACGAGCAGTACTTC

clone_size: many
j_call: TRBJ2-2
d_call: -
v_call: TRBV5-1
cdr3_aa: CASSFGSPGELFF
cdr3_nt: TGCGCCAGCAGCTTTGGCAGCCCCGGGGAGCTGTTTTTT

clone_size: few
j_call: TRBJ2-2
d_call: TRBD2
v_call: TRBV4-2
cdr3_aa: CASSPDPGLAGGPTGELFF
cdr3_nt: TGTGCCAGCAGCCCTGACCCGGGACTAGCGGGGGGGCCCACCGGGGAGCTGTTTTTT